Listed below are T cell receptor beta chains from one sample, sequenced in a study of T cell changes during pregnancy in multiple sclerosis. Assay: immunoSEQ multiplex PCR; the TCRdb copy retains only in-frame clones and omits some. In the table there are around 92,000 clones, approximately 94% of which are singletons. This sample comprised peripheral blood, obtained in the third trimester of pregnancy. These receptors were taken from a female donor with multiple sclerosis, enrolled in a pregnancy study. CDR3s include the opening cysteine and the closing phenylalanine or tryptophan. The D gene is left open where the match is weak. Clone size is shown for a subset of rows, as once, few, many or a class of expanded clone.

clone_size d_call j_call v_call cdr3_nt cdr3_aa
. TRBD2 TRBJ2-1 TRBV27 TGTGCCAGCAGTTTCAGGACTAGCGGGGTGAACAGAGCCTACAATGAGCAGTTCTTC CASSFRTSGVNRAYNEQFF
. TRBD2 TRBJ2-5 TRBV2 TGTGCCAGCACGACCGGGGGGAGAGAGACCCAGTACTTC CASTTGGRETQYF
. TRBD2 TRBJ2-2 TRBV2 TGTGCCAGCAGTGAAACCGGGACTAGCTCCGGGGAGCTGTTTTTT CASSETGTSSGELFF
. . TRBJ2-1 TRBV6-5 TGTGCCAGCAGCGACTGGGGGAAGGGGAGGAATGAGCAGTTCTTC CASSDWGKGRNEQFF
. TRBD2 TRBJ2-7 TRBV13 TGTGCCAGCAGCTTTAGCGGGTCCTCCTACGAGCAGTACTTC CASSFSGSSYEQYF
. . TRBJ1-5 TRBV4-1 TGCGCCAGCAGCCAATTAGAGGGGCGCGGGGATCAGCCCCAGCATTTT CASSQLEGRGDQPQHF
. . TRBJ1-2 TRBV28 TGTGCCAGCAGTTTAACTACAGGGAATCCCTCTGGCTACACCTTC CASSLTTGNPSGYTF
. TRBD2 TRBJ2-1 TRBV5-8 TGTGCCAGCAGCAACAGCGGGGGGAGCTCCTACAATGAGCAGTTCTTC CASSNSGGSSYNEQFF
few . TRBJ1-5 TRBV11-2 TGTGCCAGCAGCTTGGGAGGCGTTAGCAATCAGCCCCAGCATTTT CASSLGGVSNQPQHF
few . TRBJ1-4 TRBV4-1 TGCGCCAGCAGCCAACCACTTGCAGGGCTTAATGAAAAACTGTTTTTT CASSQPLAGLNEKLFF
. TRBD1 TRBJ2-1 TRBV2 TGTGCCAGCAGTGTACGACCGGGACAGGGGTCTCTCGATGAGCAGTTCTTC CASSVRPGQGSLDEQFF
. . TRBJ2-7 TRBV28 TGTGCCAGCAGTTTCCCCGACACTGGAGGGAACGAGCAGTACTTC CASSFPDTGGNEQYF
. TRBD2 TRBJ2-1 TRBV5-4 TGTGCCAGCAGCTTTCGGGGGCGCCGGGAGGGCCCCAACAATGAGCAGTTCTTC CASSFRGRREGPNNEQFF
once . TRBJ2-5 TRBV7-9 TGTGCCAGCAGCTTACTCCAGCCGGGGGAGACCCAGTACTTC CASSLLQPGETQYF
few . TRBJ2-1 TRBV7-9 TGTGCCAGCAGCCAAACCCCGGGGAATGAGCAGTTCTTC CASSQTPGNEQFF
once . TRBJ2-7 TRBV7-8 TGTGCCAGCAGCTTAGTGCAGGGGAGCTACGAGCAGTACTTC CASSLVQGSYEQYF
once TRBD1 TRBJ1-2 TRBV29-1 TGCAGCGAAAAGACAGGGGACTATGGCTACACCTTC CSEKTGDYGYTF
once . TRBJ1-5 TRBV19 TGTGCCAGTAGCGGGACATCCCCTCGGCCCCAGCATTTT CASSGTSPRPQHF
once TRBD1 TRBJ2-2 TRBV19 TGTGCCAGTAGCCGAGAGACAGGGGCCACCGGGGAGCTGTTTTTT CASSRETGATGELFF
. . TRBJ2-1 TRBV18 TGTGCCAGCTCACCCAGGGCTTTAAGCTCCTACAATGAGCAGTTCTTC CASSPRALSSYNEQFF